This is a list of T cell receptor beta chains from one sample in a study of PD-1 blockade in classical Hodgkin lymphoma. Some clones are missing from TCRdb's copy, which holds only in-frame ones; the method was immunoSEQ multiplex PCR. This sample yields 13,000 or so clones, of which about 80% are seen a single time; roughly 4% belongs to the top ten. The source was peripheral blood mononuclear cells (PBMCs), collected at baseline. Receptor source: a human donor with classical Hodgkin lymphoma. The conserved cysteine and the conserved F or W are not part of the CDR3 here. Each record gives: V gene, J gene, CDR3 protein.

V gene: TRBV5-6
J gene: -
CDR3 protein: ASSLVHTVYSYEQY

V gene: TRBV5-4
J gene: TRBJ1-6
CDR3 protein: ASSLKGYHNSPLH

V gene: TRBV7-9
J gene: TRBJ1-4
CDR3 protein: ASSFMFGEKLF

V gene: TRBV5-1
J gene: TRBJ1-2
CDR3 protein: ASSRGTDYGYT

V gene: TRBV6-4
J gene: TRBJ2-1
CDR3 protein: ASSVQEANEQF

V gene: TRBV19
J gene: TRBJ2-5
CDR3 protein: ASSHGQGLLGWSETQY

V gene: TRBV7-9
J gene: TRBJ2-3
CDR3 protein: ASSLGHSGRLADTQY

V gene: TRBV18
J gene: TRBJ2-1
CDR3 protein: ASSQSGASYNEQF

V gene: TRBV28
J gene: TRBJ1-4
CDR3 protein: ASSPPTGEKLF

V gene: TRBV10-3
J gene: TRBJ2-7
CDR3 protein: AIRRGWGGYEQY

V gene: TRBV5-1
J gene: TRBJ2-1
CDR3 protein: ASSWRAGGSYNEQF

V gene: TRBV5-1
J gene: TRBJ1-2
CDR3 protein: ASSLLMRGRGYT

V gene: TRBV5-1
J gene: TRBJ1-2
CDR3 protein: ASSRMYRDSYGYT

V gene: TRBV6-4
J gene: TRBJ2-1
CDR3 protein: ASSEGTGGLASYNEQF

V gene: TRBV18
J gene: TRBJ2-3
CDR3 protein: ASSPRQGGTDTQY

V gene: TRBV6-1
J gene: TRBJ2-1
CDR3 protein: AGEGGTSGYNEQF

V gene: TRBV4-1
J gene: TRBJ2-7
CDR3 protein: ASSQEPPLLSGYEQY

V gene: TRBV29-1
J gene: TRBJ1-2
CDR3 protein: SVEDNTDYGYT

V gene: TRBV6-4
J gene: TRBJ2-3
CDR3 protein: ASSEEAGGPDTQY

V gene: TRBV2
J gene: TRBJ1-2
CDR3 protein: ASSEGRGGTEGYT

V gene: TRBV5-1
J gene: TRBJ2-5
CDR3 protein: ASSFGQAYQETQY

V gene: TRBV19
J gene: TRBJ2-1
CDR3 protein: ASSMTGWNEQF

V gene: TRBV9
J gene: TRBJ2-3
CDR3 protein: ASRGSRSTDTQY

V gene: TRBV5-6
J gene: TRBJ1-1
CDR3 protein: ASSFDHRAFLGTEAF

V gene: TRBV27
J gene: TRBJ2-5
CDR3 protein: ASSPRDRLIETQY

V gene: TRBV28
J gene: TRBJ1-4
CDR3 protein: ASSSEQQGEKLF

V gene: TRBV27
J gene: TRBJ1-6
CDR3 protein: ASRLRGSSYNSPLH

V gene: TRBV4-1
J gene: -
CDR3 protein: ASSQPGQGSLSYEQY

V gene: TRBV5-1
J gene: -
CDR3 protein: ASSLGLAGALSEQY

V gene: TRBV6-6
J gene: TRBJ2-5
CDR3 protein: ASSTRKAQY

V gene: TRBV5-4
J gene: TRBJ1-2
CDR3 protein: ASSRPGQGAIGYT

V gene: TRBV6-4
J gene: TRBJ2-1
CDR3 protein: ASSAAGDSYNEQF

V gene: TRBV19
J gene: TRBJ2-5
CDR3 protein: ASTQRLAGTQY

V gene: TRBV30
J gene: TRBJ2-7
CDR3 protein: AWSSGLEGEQY

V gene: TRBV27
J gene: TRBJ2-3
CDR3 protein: ASKTEGGLTTDTQY

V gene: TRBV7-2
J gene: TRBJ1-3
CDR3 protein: ASSLASGGGNTIY

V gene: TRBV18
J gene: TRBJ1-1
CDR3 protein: ASSPAGQPLNTEAF

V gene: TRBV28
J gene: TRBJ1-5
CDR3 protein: ASSSLGAGAQPQH

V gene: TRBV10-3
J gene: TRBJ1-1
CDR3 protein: AISTDSLNTEAF

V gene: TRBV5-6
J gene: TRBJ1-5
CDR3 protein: ASSLWGFQPQH

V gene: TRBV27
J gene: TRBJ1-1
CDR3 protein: ASSPIRRGWEAF

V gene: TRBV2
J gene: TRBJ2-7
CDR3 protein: AGAAGLAYEQY

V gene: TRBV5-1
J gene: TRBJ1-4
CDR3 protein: ASREGPNEKLF

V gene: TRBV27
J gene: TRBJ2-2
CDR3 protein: ASSALLRTDNTGELF

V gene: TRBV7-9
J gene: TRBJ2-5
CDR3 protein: ASTGQGGETQY

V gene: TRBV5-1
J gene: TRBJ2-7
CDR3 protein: ASSLDGTIYEQY

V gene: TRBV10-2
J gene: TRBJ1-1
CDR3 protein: ASRGVYTEAF

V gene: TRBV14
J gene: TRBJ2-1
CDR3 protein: ASSLAWAVEQF

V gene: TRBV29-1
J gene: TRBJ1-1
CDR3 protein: SVVYFGTEAF

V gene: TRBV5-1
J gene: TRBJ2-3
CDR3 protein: ASSLVRGTGLAGVSDTQY

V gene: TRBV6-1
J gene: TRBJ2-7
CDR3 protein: ASSEGAGGPSSYEQY

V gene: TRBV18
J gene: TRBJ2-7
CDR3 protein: ASSPPGRTRPYEQY

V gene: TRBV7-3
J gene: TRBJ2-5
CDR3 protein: ASSSPRQGAGETQY

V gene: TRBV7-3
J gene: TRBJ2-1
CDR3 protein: ASSLWGTSGTYNEQF

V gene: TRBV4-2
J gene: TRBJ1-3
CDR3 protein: ASSQDLGGTTSGNTIY